The 7 T cell receptor beta chains given below trace back to one sample, sequenced in a study of blood T cell repertoires in COVID-19 (dated by TCRdb to 2018 to 2021). Libraries were made using the immunoSEQ multiplex PCR assay. This is the immuneACCESS table as TCRdb keeps it, with only in-frame sequences that have V and J called. A part of the clones is gone; compared with another copy, unresolved V genes explain less than half, and the rest is unexplained. This sample gives roughly 330,000 clones in total; about 83% of them show up just once. Around 1.7% of the sample rests with the top ten. Source material: peripheral blood. The receptors stem from a woman aged 50 to 60 with acute or convalescent COVID-19.

This clone was picked up a small number of times. This chain joins TRBV28 and TRBJ1-4; the match to TRBD1 covers 7 bases. The junction had 14 bases not matched to a gene; V was cut back by 8 bases and J by 8 bases. The length of the CDR3 is 15 residues. Germline CDR1 reads MDHEN; CDR2 reads SYDVKM. The CDR3 coding sequence is TGTGCCAGCGGGGGACAGTCGGGGGCAGGGGAAAAACTGTTTTTT. This encodes CASGGQSGAGEKLFF.

With regard to this clone: Other nucleotide sequences in the sample specify the same CDR3. The chain uses TRBV7-2 and TRBJ1-2; possibly TRBD1 for D (5 bases). Per germline, CDR1 SGHTA and CDR2 FQGNSA. V lost 1 base, J lost 2 bases, and 5 bases lay in between. This CDR3 has 13 amino acids. This chain's CDR3 is CASSLGQNYGYTF. CDR3 DNA: TGTGCCAGCAGCTTAGGACAGAACTATGGCTACACCTTC.

The rearrangement joins TRBV19 to TRBJ2-7; no clear D gene. CDR1 and CDR2 (germline): LNHDA, SQIVND (reference sequence). V was trimmed by 1 base and J by 6 bases, leaving 7 bases between them. The CDR3 has 12 residues. Here the CDR3 reads CASSIGAGEQYF. CDR3 sequence (DNA): TGTGCCAGTAGTATAGGAGCTGGCGAGCAGTACTTC.

This clone was detected only a few times. The rearrangement links TRBV5-1 to TRBJ1-2; D call uncertain. Germline V lookup: CDR1 SGHRS, CDR2 YFSETQ. The V and J ends lost 1 base and 6 bases respectively, with 13 bases between them. This CDR3 is built from 14 residues. The CDR3 spells CASSLLVLGDGYTF. CDR3 DNA sequence: TGCGCCAGCAGCTTGTTGGTCCTCGGGGATGGCTACACCTTC.

This clone was detected only once. The chain couples TRBV29-1 to TRBJ2-7, with D hard to call. V was cut by 4 bases and J by 3 bases, with 7 bases left in between. The germline V gene has CDR1 SQVTM and CDR2 ANQGSEA. This CDR3 contains 11 residues. In DNA, the CDR3 is TGCAGCGTTGCAAACAGCTACGAGCAGTACTTC. The encoded protein is CSVANSYEQYF.

The rearrangement links TRBV7-9 to TRBJ2-7; no firm D call. Per the germline V gene, CDR1 is SEHNR and CDR2 is FQNEAQ (reference sequence). V was trimmed by 5 bases and J by 6 bases, leaving 14 bases between them. This CDR3 contains 13 residues. CDR3 protein: CASSPPLSREQYF. For the CDR3, the DNA is TGTGCCAGCAGCCCCCCCCTTAGTCGCGAGCAGTACTTC. Variable domain in full (rest from reference TRBV7-9 and TRBJ2-7): DTGVSQNPRHKITKRGQNVTFRCDPISEHNRLYWYRQTLGQGPEFLTYFQNEAQLEKSRLLSDRFSAERPKGSFSTLEIQRTEQGDSAMYLCASSPPLSREQYFGPGTRLTVT.

V gene TRBV20-1 combines with J gene TRBJ1-2; unclear D gene. V gave up 3 bases and J gave up 4 bases, with 6 bases separating them. Germline V gives CDR1 DFQATT, CDR2 SNEGSKA (reference sequence). This CDR3 spans 11 amino acids. The CDR3: CSARQVYGYTF. In DNA form, the CDR3 reads TGCAGTGCTAGGCAGGTCTATGGCTACACCTTC.